This T cell receptor beta chain was recovered during a study of vaccination effects on CD4 cells after COVID-19. This CDR3 has 14 residues. Germline CDR1 is MGHRA and CDR2 is YSYEKL. Trimming stripped 1 base from V and 6 bases from J, with 12 bases between. Clones were sequenced by immunoSEQ multiplex PCR, and TCRdb holds only the in-frame ones, with some missing. Among approximately 23,000 clones listed, 60% to 70% were seen once. Study-wide points: Early timepoints after infection were absent, and convalescent patients were few in the study. Late post-vaccination, clones induced by infection and those induced by vaccine underwent marked clonal contraction.

About this clone: Its antigen is still unknown.

The ViraFEST assay expanded antigen-specific CD4+ T cells with viral peptide pools before sequencing. Following culture for approximately ten days, CD4+ T cells were isolated. Nucleocapsid antibody tests were negative, and the vaccine recipients had no prior SARS-CoV-2 infection. Days 3 and 7 were when half the medium was replaced with IL-2 medium. The chain has TRBV4-1 and TRBJ1-2; D may be TRBD1 (6 bases). The sample in question was CD4+ T cells from PBMCs cultured with HCoV-NL63 spike peptides, obtained before COVID-19 vaccination. This receptor was identified in a human donor who received a COVID-19 vaccine. CDR3 coding DNA: TGCGCCAGCAGCCAAGGTAACAGGGCAAATGGCTACACCTTC. Encoded protein: CASSQGNRANGYTF.